This T cell receptor (beta chain) comes out of a study of cytomegalovirus exposure and HLA in healthy donors. Study results and caveats: Most likely, a cluster of highly shared sequence variants arose as a sequencing artifact. Previously analyzed data showed that most TCR beta V segments were productive at a frequency of about 87% or about 30%.

Germline V gives CDR1 KGHSH, CDR2 LQKENI. The length of the CDR3 is 14 residues. The ends were cut back, 4 bases at V and 0 bases at J, with 9 bases in the middle. PCR was performed using 60 Vbeta and 13 Jbeta primers. Libraries were prepared by immunoSEQ multiplex PCR; TCRdb keeps only in-frame clonotypes and omits some of them. This sample has about 110,000 clones; around two thirds occur once, and the top ten carry over 2.5%. With respect to this clone: Its antigen is undetermined.

Sequenced: PBMCs. The chain recombines TRBV18 with TRBJ1-2, with a weak D call TRBD1 (5 bases). The TCR sequence derives from a man aged 45-65 years in good health and CMV-seropositive. The CDR3 nucleotides read TGTGCCAGCTCACTCCGACAGACTAACTATGGCTACACCTTC. Protein: CASSLRQTNYGYTF.